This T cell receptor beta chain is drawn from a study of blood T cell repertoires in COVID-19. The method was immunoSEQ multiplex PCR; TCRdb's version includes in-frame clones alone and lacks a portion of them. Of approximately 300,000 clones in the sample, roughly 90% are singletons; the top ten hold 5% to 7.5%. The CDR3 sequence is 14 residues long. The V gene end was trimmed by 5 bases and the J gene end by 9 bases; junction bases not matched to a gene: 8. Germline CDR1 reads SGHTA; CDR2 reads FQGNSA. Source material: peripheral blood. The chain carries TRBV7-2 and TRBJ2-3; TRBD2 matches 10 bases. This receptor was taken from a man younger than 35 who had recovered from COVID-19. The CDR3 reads CASSRQAGGRTQYF. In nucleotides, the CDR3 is TGTGCCAGCAGCCGGCAAGCGGGGGGGAGGACGCAGTATTTT.